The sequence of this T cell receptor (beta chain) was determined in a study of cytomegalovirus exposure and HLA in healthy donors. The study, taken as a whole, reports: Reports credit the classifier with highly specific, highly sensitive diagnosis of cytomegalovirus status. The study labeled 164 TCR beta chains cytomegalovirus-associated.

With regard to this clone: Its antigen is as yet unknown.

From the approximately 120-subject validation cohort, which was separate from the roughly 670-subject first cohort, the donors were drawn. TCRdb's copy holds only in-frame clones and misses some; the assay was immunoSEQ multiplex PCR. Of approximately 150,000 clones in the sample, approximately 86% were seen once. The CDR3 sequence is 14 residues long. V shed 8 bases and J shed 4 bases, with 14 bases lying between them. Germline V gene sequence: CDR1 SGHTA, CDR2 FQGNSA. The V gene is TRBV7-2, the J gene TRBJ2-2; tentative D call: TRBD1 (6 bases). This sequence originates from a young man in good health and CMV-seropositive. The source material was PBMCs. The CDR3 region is CASGVWTATGELFF. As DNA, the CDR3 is TGTGCCAGCGGCGTTTGGACAGCCACCGGGGAGCTGTTTTTT.